Below are 11 T cell receptor beta chains sequenced from a single sample in a study of Graves' ophthalmopathy and Graves' hyperthyroidism. Amplification targeted the TCR beta CDR3 regions, with RNA transcripts as the source material. The authors performed first-round RT-PCR with HTBI primers and then a second-round multiplex PCR. MiXCR, run by TCRdb on the multiplex PCR reads, gives a single entry per CDR3 protein. Seen here are 450,000 to 600,000 distinct CDR3 sequences, roughly 39% observed once, and the top ten hold 4% to 5%. Sequences were obtained from peripheral blood or thyroid tissue (not recorded which). The receptors come from an adult man with Graves' hyperthyroidism.

The rearrangement joins TRBV7-8 to TRBJ2-3; 8 nucleotides line up with TRBD2. CDR1 and CDR2 from the germline V gene are SGHVS and FQNEAQ. CDR3 length equals 16 residues. V trimming: 1 base; J trimming: 4 bases; junction bases outside the gene matches: 7. The CDR3 sequence: CASSLDPAGVSDTQYF. CDR3 in DNA: TGTGCCAGCAGCTTAGATCCAGCGGGGGTGTCAGATACGCAGTATTTT.

The rearrangement links TRBV12-3 or TRBV12-4 to TRBJ2-7; D remains unclear. This CDR3 is built from 14 residues. With 4 bases removed from V and 7 bases from J, the gap between germline ends came to 17 bases. The CDR3 loop is CASSWSSVSGEQYF. CDR3 nucleotide sequence: TGTGCCAGCAGTTGGTCTAGTGTCTCTGGAGAGCAGTACTTC.

This clonotype was detected many times. This CDR3 is CATSRDQGRGETQYF. The CDR3 DNA reads TGTGCCACCAGCAGAGATCAGGGGCGGGGGGAGACCCAGTACTTC. This sequence joins TRBV15 and TRBJ2-5; maybe TRBD2 (7 bases). This CDR3 region has 15 residues. V was pared by 0 bases and J by 5 bases, with 13 bases between. Germline CDR1 is LNHNV and CDR2 is YYDKDF (reference sequence).

The chain couples TRBV7-7 to TRBJ2-5, with 9 bases that match TRBD2. Germline-derived CDR1 and CDR2 are SSHAT and FNYEAQ (reference sequence). This CDR3 contains 14 residues. The CDR3 protein is CASEGSGSVKTQYF. For the CDR3, the DNA is TGTGCTAGTGAGGGTAGCGGGAGTGTGAAGACCCAGTACTTC.

This clonotype was picked up a small number of times. The chain carries TRBV4-1 and TRBJ2-7; D is unresolved. Germline loops: CDR1 MGHRA, CDR2 YSYEKL. Trimming took off 3 bases at V and 3 bases at J, with 9 bases between the two ends. The CDR3 sequence is 13 residues long. CDR3 in amino acids: CASSQGILYEQYF. The CDR3 DNA sequence: TGCGCCAGCAGCCAGGGCATTCTCTACGAGCAGTACTTC.

The chain uses TRBV9 and TRBJ2-1, with 7 positions matching TRBD2. The CDR3 spans 12 residues. With 4 bases clipped from V and 6 bases from J, the junction kept 1 base outside the gene matches. Germline CDR1 is SGDLS and CDR2 is YYNGEE. Here the CDR3 reads CASSTSVNEQFF. The CDR3 bases are TGTGCCAGCAGCACTAGCGTCAATGAGCAGTTCTTC.

The chain uses TRBV29-1 and TRBJ2-7; D remains unclear. This CDR3 region has 12 residues. Trimming left V 7 bases short and J 2 bases short, with 12 bases between. Germline V lookup: CDR1 SQVTM, CDR2 ANQGSEA. In DNA, the CDR3 is TGCAGCGGTACCCATTCGGCCTACGAGCAGTACTTC. It is translated as CSGTHSAYEQYF.

At least ten counts were recorded for this clonotype. The rearrangement joins TRBV29-1 to TRBJ2-7; D uncertain. Germline assignment: CDR1 SQVTM and CDR2 ANQGSEA. V lost 6 bases, J lost 5 bases, and 14 bases lay in between. The CDR3 extends over 12 amino acids. In DNA, the CDR3 is TGCAGCGTCCGGGCAGACATCAACGAGCAGTACTTC. It yields the protein CSVRADINEQYF.

This clonotype showed up just a few times. V usage is TRBV10-3 and J usage is TRBJ1-1; D possibly corresponds to TRBD1 (6 bases). Germline V CDR1 and CDR2: ENHRY, SYGVKD. The V and J ends lost 9 bases and 3 bases respectively, with 14 bases between them. The CDR3 covers 13 residues. CDR3 sequence: CAIRGGLDTEAFF. In DNA, the CDR3 is TGTGCCATAAGGGGGGGGCTGGACACTGAAGCTTTCTTT.

In this sample, this clonotype turned up many times. The genes are TRBV19 and TRBJ1-5; D not certain. V shed 7 bases and J shed 0 bases, with 10 bases lying between them. The germline CDR1 and CDR2 sequences are LNHDA and SQIVND (reference sequence). This CDR3 region has 14 residues. The chain's CDR3 is CASMGIHSNQPQHF. The DNA of the CDR3 is TGTGCCAGTATGGGGATTCATAGCAATCAGCCCCAGCATTTT.

The chain is built from TRBV10-3 and TRBJ2-6; no clear D. Germline V gene lookup returns CDR1 ENHRY and CDR2 SYGVKD. V lost 8 bases and J 4 bases, leaving 9 bases between the germline ends. The CDR3 loop spans 13 amino acids. The CDR3 bases are TGTGCCATCGCGGTATCGGGGGCCAACGTCCTGACTTTC. Its protein is CAIAVSGANVLTF.